This T cell receptor beta chain appears in the sequencing data of a study of T-cell reconstitution after alpha-beta-depleted transplantation in children. Overall study findings and caveats: Surviving recipient cells, namely T cells and thymic progenitors, were the source of high day-60 TCRbeta diversity in some patients. Most T-cell counts and diversity one year after the transplant came from T cells that were newly produced.

Of note for this clonotype: Its matching antigen is unknown.

This CDR3 has 13 residues. V lost 4 bases, J lost 11 bases, and 8 bases stayed unmatched. Germline lookup yields CDR1 KGHDR and CDR2 SFDVKD. Molecular barcoding with unique molecular identifiers was used for the TCRbeta library. TCRdb ran MiXCR on the PCR reads and lists one entry per CDR3 protein. The sample carries fewer than 700,000 distinct CDR3 sequences, about 23% recorded once. Sequences were derived from PBMCs, mostly from graft donor cells, sampled 360 days after TCRalphabeta/CD19-depleted stem cell transplant. The clonotype originates from a boy younger than two who had a stem cell transplant for acute myeloid leukemia, so the T cells may come from the graft donor. V and J are TRBV24-1 and TRBJ2-3; 7 nucleotides agree with TRBD1. CDR3 protein: CATSDFRQGGQYF. In DNA form, the CDR3 reads TGTGCCACCAGTGACTTCCGACAGGGCGGGCAGTATTTT.